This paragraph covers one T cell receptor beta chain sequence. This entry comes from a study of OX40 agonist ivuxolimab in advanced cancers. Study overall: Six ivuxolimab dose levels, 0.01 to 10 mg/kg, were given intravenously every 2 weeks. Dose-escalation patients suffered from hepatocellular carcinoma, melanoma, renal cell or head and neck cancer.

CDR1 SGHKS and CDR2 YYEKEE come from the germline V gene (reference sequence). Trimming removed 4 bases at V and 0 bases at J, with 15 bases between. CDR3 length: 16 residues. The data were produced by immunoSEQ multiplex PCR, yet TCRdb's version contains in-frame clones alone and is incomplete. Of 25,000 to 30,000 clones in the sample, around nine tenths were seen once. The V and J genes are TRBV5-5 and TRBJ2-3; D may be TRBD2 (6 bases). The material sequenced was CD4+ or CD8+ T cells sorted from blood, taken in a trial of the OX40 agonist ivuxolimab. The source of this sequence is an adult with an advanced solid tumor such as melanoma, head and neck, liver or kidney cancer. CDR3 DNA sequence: TGTGCCAGCAGCCTCGGAAGTAGCGGAAGCACAGATACGCAGTATTTT. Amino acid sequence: CASSLGSSGSTDTQYF. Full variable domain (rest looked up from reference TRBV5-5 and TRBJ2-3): DAGVTQSPTHLIKTRGQQVTLRCSPISGHKSVSWYQQVLGQGPQFIFQYYEKEERGRGNFPDRFSARQFPNYSSELNVNALLLGDSALYLCASSLGSSGSTDTQYFGPGTRLTVL.